These 29 T cell receptor beta chains were all obtained from the same sample, sequenced in a study of blood T cell repertoires in COVID-19. Some clones are missing from TCRdb's copy, which holds only in-frame ones; the method was immunoSEQ multiplex PCR. The sample contains roughly 290,000 clones, around four fifths of which appear only once. The sample consisted of peripheral blood. The receptors originated from a woman aged 45-65 years with active or convalescent COVID-19.

This clone was found once. The chain carries TRBV5-1 and TRBJ1-1, with 8 bases identical to TRBD1. The J segment lost 4 bases and the V segment lost 2 bases, leaving 4 bases of the junction unmatched. CDR1 is SGHRS, CDR2 YFSETQ, per germline. This CDR3 has 14 amino acids. Here the CDR3 reads CASSFQGAGTEAFF. The CDR3 DNA reads TGCGCCAGCAGCTTCCAGGGGGCAGGCACTGAAGCTTTCTTT.

This clone has a handful of counts. The chain employs TRBV15 and TRBJ2-2; D possibly corresponds to TRBD2 (6 bases). The CDR3 has 16 amino acids. Germline V lookup: CDR1 LNHNV, CDR2 YYDKDF (reference sequence). V was shortened by 3 bases and J by 5 bases, with 16 bases between the two germline ends. The DNA for the CDR3 is TGTGCCACCAGCAGTCTGGAGGGGCGCGAGACCGGGGAGCTGTTTTTT. Translating gives CATSSLEGRETGELFF.

J is TRBJ2-1 and V is TRBV10-3; weak D call: TRBD2 (6 bases). This CDR3 region has 15 residues. Deletions cut 3 bases from V and 5 bases from J, with 14 bases between. Germline lookup yields CDR1 ENHRY and CDR2 SYGVKD. Here the CDR3 DNA reads TGTGCCATCAGTGAAGAAGGAGGGCTCAACAATGAGCAGTTCTTC. This translates into CAISEEGGLNNEQFF.

The CDR3 here is CASSLIPGTSGSYEQYF. The CDR3 DNA follows: TGTGCCAGCAGCTTAATTCCCGGGACTAGCGGTTCCTACGAGCAGTACTTC. The chain has TRBV7-3 and TRBJ2-7, with TRBD2 matching 11 bases. The length of the CDR3 is 17 residues. The ends lost 1 base at V and 1 base at J; junction bases unmatched: 6. From germline, CDR1 is SGHTA and CDR2 FQGTGA.

This chain links TRBV28 with TRBJ1-1; TRBD1 aligns across 11 bases. The germline CDR1 and CDR2 sequences are MDHEN and SYDVKM. The CDR3 has 17 amino acids. Trimming cost V 4 bases and J 2 bases; bases outside gene matches: 9. The CDR3 DNA is TGTGCCAGCAGTTCCATCGGACAGGGGGCCCGAAACACTGAAGCTTTCTTT. Residues: CASSSIGQGARNTEAFF. The full variable domain, in which reference TRBV28 and TRBJ1-1 provide the parts outside the CDR3, is DVKVTQSSRYLVKRTGEKVFLECVQDMDHENMFWYRQDPGLGLRLIYFSYDVKMKEKGDIPEGYSVSREKKERFSLILESASTNQTSMYLCASSSIGQGARNTEAFFGQGTRLTVV.

V and J are TRBV9 and TRBJ2-3; weak D call: TRBD2 (5 bases). Per the germline V gene, CDR1 is SGDLS and CDR2 is YYNGEE. The CDR3 has 14 amino acids. V lost 0 bases and J 4 bases, leaving 9 bases between the germline ends. The CDR3 nucleotides read TGTGCCAGCAGCGTAGGGGTGAGGGCAGATACGCAGTATTTT. Protein: CASSVGVRADTQYF.

J is TRBJ2-1 and V is TRBV6-1; TRBD2 aligns across 11 bases. Unmatched junction bases numbered 15, after V lost 4 bases and J lost 7 bases. Per germline, CDR1 MNHNS and CDR2 SASEGT. CDR3 length equals 18 residues. The chain's CDR3 is CASSAWGSGRALRNEQFF. DNA for the CDR3: TGTGCCAGCAGTGCATGGGGTAGCGGGAGGGCCCTCCGGAATGAGCAGTTCTTC.

This clone was seen a few times. The chain links TRBV6-5 to TRBJ2-2; 8 nucleotides align to TRBD2. Germline CDR1 reads MNHEY; CDR2 reads SVGAGI. V was pared by 5 bases and J by 2 bases, with 1 base of the junction left unmatched. The CDR3 consists of 14 residues. The chain's CDR3 is CASSLAGNTGELFF. DNA of the CDR3: TGTGCCAGCAGTCTAGCGGGTAACACCGGGGAGCTGTTTTTT.

The gene calls are TRBV10-2 and TRBJ1-5, with no clear D. Germline V CDR1 and CDR2: WSHSY, SAAADI. There are 17 residues in the CDR3. With 6 bases removed from V and 0 bases from J, the gap between germline ends came to 18 bases. The CDR3 region has the DNA TGCGCCAGCAGGAACATGAGGATGATTTATAGCAATCAGCCCCAGCATTTT. Amino acids: CASRNMRMIYSNQPQHF.

This clone was seen a handful of times. The rearrangement links TRBV9 to TRBJ2-1, with 14 bases fitting TRBD2. The J segment lost 9 bases and the V segment lost 4 bases, leaving 6 bases of the junction unmatched. In germline, CDR1 is SGDLS, CDR2 YYNGEE. CDR3 length: 15 residues. As DNA, the CDR3 is TGTGCCAGCAGCTCGGGACTAGCGGGAGAAGGTGAGCAGTTCTTC. It codes for CASSSGLAGEGEQFF. The variable domain in full, completed from reference TRBV9 and TRBJ2-1, reads DSGVTQTPKHLITATGQRVTLRCSPRSGDLSVYWYQQSLDQGLQFLIQYYNGEERAKGNILERFSAQQFPDLHSELNLSSLELGDSALYFCASSSGLAGEGEQFFGPGTRLTVL.

This clone was found many times. The V call is TRBV3-1 (or the pseudogene TRBV3-2), the J call TRBJ1-6; D is possibly TRBD1 (5 bases). V was shortened by 1 base and J by 10 bases, with 14 bases between the two germline ends. The CDR3 runs to 15 residues. Germline CDR1 and CDR2: LGHDT and YNNKEL (reference sequence). The CDR3 bases are TGTGCCAGCAGCCAAGTGGCAGGTGGGGGGTCACCCCTCCACTTT. This translates into CASSQVAGGGSPLHF.

The rearrangement uses TRBV19 and TRBJ2-1, with a possible D match to TRBD2 (5 bases). The CDR3 has 15 amino acids. Trimming stripped 0 bases from V and 2 bases from J, with 8 bases between. Germline loops: CDR1 LNHDA, CDR2 SQIVND (reference sequence). Here the CDR3 DNA reads TGTGCCAGTAGTATAGACAGCGGTACCTACAATGAGCAGTTCTTC. It specifies CASSIDSGTYNEQFF.

This chain links TRBV6-4 with TRBJ2-1; 11 bases map to TRBD2. Germline V gene lookup returns CDR1 MRHNA and CDR2 SNTAGT. The CDR3 consists of 16 residues. Trimming cost V 6 bases and J 9 bases; bases outside gene matches: 13. The CDR3 DNA follows: TGTGCCAGCAGAGGCGTAGCGGGAGGGCCGATCGGTGAGCAGTTCTTC. Translated: CASRGVAGGPIGEQFF.

The chain combines TRBV11-2 with TRBJ1-2; D is undetermined. The V gene lost 1 base and the J gene lost 6 bases, with 15 bases spanning the gap. This CDR3 has 15 amino acids. Germline V gene data show CDR1 as SGHAT and CDR2 as FQNNGV. CDR3 amino acids: CASSLAGGLRNGYTF. The CDR3 DNA sequence: TGTGCCAGCAGCTTAGCCGGCGGATTACGAAATGGCTACACCTTC.

This chain joins TRBV6-5 and TRBJ1-2; 10 bases line up with TRBD1. The CDR3 sequence is 15 residues long. In germline, CDR1 is MNHEY, CDR2 SVGAGI. Trimming took 6 bases from V and 11 from J; bases not matched to a gene: 15. The CDR3 DNA sequence: TGTGCCAGCAGATCTCCCCTGGGACAGGGGAGCTGGTACACCTTC. Residues: CASRSPLGQGSWYTF.

The gene calls are TRBV29-1 and TRBJ1-2, with D hard to call. V was cut by 5 bases and J by 0 bases, with 25 bases left in between. The germline CDR1 and CDR2 sequences are SQVTM and ANQGSEA. The CDR3 has 18 amino acids. In DNA, the CDR3 is TGCAGCGTTCGCCTGAGGTTCGGCCGGAGTGATTCTAACTATGGCTACACCTTC. The encoded protein is CSVRLRFGRSDSNYGYTF.

V and J are TRBV2 and TRBJ2-3; 8 bases fit TRBD1. The germline V gene encodes CDR1 SNHLY and CDR2 FYNNEI. CDR3 length equals 16 residues. With 7 bases clipped from V and 0 bases from J, the junction kept 9 bases outside the gene matches. CDR3 in amino acids: CASKAETGVSTDTQYF. The CDR3 DNA sequence: TGTGCCAGCAAAGCCGAGACAGGGGTGAGCACAGATACGCAGTATTTT.

This clone was detected only once. As DNA, the CDR3 is TGTGCCAGCAGTTCTCCCTCAGGGGTTCAGGGTGAGGACACTGAAGCTTTCTTT. Amino acid sequence: CASSSPSGVQGEDTEAFF. The chain recombines TRBV28 with TRBJ1-1, with D possibly matching TRBD1 (6 bases). This CDR3 has 18 amino acids. Germline V gene sequence: CDR1 MDHEN, CDR2 SYDVKM. Trimming shortened V by 4 bases and J by 3 bases, and 24 bases separated the two germline ends.

This clone appeared once. The genes are TRBV10-3 and TRBJ1-2; a possible D gene is TRBD1 (5 bases). The CDR3 length is 13 residues. The V gene lost 3 bases and the J gene lost 3 bases, with 8 bases spanning the gap. Germline V gene lookup returns CDR1 ENHRY and CDR2 SYGVKD. DNA for the CDR3: TGTGCCATCAGTGATCCCAGGGACTATGGCTACACCTTC. Protein: CAISDPRDYGYTF.

The sample holds many counts of this clone. The chain joins TRBV4-1 to TRBJ2-5; 11 bases fit TRBD2. The CDR3 runs 19 residues. Trimming at V came to 1 base and at J to 1 base, leaving 11 bases not matched to a gene. Germline V gives CDR1 MGHRA, CDR2 YSYEKL. The CDR3 spells CASSQVRLGTSGAQETQYF. The CDR3 DNA is TGCGCCAGCAGCCAAGTCCGCCTGGGGACTAGCGGCGCCCAAGAGACCCAGTACTTC.

The rearrangement uses TRBV19 and TRBJ2-1, with a tentative D call TRBD2 (5 bases). Trimming took off 7 bases at V and 3 bases at J, with 16 bases between the two ends. CDR1 and CDR2 (germline): LNHDA, SQIVND (reference sequence). The CDR3 loop spans 15 amino acids. The CDR3 spells CASTKGQRGYNEQFF. DNA of the CDR3: TGTGCCAGTACTAAAGGCCAACGGGGCTACAATGAGCAGTTCTTC.

The chain combines TRBV5-1 with TRBJ2-7; no reliable D call. The CDR3 has 15 residues. Germline V gene lookup returns CDR1 SGHRS and CDR2 YFSETQ. V was trimmed by 7 bases and J by 3 bases, leaving 20 bases between them. Written as DNA, the CDR3 is TGCGCCAGCTCAACCCGGAGACGAGGCGGCTACGAGCAGTACTTC. Its protein product is CASSTRRRGGYEQYF.

This clone was found a few times. V is TRBV5-1 and J is TRBJ2-1, with TRBD2 identical over 7 bases. Germline V CDR1 and CDR2: SGHRS, YFSETQ. CDR3 length: 17 residues. V shed 6 bases and J 3 bases; nucleotides not matched to a gene: 15. The CDR3 spells CASKSRVSSGIYNEQFF. The CDR3 DNA sequence: TGCGCCAGCAAGTCAAGGGTTTCTAGCGGAATCTACAATGAGCAGTTCTTC.

CDR3 amino acids: CATGRTSGTTNEQFF. The CDR3 DNA reads TGTGCCACCGGGAGGACTAGCGGGACGACCAATGAGCAGTTCTTC. V and J are TRBV13 and TRBJ2-1; 12 nucleotides align to TRBD2. From germline, CDR1 is PRHDT and CDR2 FYEKMQ (reference sequence). This CDR3 has 15 residues. Trimming took 10 bases from V and 6 from J; bases not matched to a gene: 10.

The chain uses TRBV10-1 and TRBJ2-7, with D possibly TRBD2 on 5 matching bases. V was cut by 2 bases and J by 5 bases, with 13 bases left in between. The germline V gene encodes CDR1 WNHNN and CDR2 SYGVQD (reference sequence). The length of the CDR3 is 14 residues. CDR3 DNA sequence: TGCGCCAGCAGTGAGCTCCGGGAAGGCCACGAGCAGTACTTC. Translation gives CASSELREGHEQYF.

The rearrangement links TRBV4-1 to TRBJ2-1; 10 positions match TRBD2. In germline, CDR1 is MGHRA, CDR2 YSYEKL. V lost 6 bases, J lost 12 bases, and 5 bases stayed unmatched. The CDR3 has 12 amino acids. In nucleotides, the CDR3 is TGCGCCAGCAGTCCTAGCGGGAGATGGCAGTTCTTC. Translation gives CASSPSGRWQFF.

The V and J genes are TRBV7-2 and TRBJ2-1, with TRBD2 identical over 9 bases. Germline V gene lookup returns CDR1 SGHTA and CDR2 FQGNSA. Trimming cost V 5 bases and J 9 bases; bases outside gene matches: 8. This CDR3 has 14 residues. DNA of the CDR3: TGTGCCAGCAGCCCTTTAGCGGGAGTAGGTGAGCAGTTCTTC. Amino acid sequence: CASSPLAGVGEQFF. The full variable domain, rest sourced from reference TRBV7-2 and TRBJ2-1, is GAGVSQSPSNKVTEKGKDVELRCDPISGHTALYWYRQSLGQGLEFLIYFQGNSAPDKSGLPSDRFSAERTGGSVSTLTIQRTQQEDSAVYLCASSPLAGVGEQFFGPGTRLTVL.

The chain employs TRBV3-1 (or the pseudogene TRBV3-2) and TRBJ1-6, with 7 bases that match TRBD1. The CDR3 runs to 13 residues. With 6 bases clipped from V and 7 bases from J, the junction kept 3 bases outside the gene matches. Germline V gives CDR1 LGHDT, CDR2 YNNKEL (reference sequence). CDR3 residues: CASREQGNSPLHF. In nucleotides, the CDR3 is TGTGCCAGCAGGGAACAGGGGAATTCACCCCTCCACTTT.

The chain is built from TRBV10-3 and TRBJ1-4; 7 nucleotides line up with TRBD1. This CDR3 contains 13 residues. The germline V gene encodes CDR1 ENHRY and CDR2 SYGVKD. The J segment lost 8 bases and the V segment lost 10 bases, leaving 10 bases of the junction unmatched. DNA for the CDR3: TGTGCCACATCAGGGGGTATCGGAGAAAAACTGTTTTTT. Its protein is CATSGGIGEKLFF.